The T cell receptor (beta chain) described here comes from a study of T cell responses to AZD1222 COVID-19 vaccine. Study-level information: It was second doses at about 4 or about 12 weeks that were pooled.

The method was immunoSEQ multiplex PCR; TCRdb's version includes in-frame clones alone and lacks a portion of them. This sample has 95,000 to 150,000 clones; around nine tenths occur once, and the top ten carry 1.5% to 2%. In the case of this clone: Its target is unknown.

CDR1 LGHNT and CDR2 FRNRAP come from the germline V gene. V gave up 7 bases and J gave up 5 bases, with 14 bases separating them. The CDR3 has 13 amino acids. Study-wide findings and caveats: Increases in Spike-specific TCR breadth and depth were seen after two AZD1222 doses. Clonal diversity may have been underestimated in mostly white British donors. Repertoires were collected only later (after the peak T cell response had occurred).

The source was peripheral blood, collected on day 0 of AZD1222 vaccination. This clonotype originated in an adult in good health. V is TRBV12-5 and J is TRBJ1-1; possibly TRBD1 for D (5 bases). DNA for the CDR3: TGTGCTAGTGCCCCGGTGGGGGGGACTGAAGCTTTCTTT. Its translation: CASAPVGGTEAFF.